This T cell receptor beta chain was recovered during a study of shared clonotypes between healthy human individuals. Findings and limits, study-wide: Naive CD4 clonotypes were shared across several donors at roughly 5%. Memory subsets generally showed smaller estimated richness than naive subsets did. It was only blood that was sampled, and tissue repertoires likely differ.

As to this clone: What it binds is unknown.

The method was immunoSEQ multiplex PCR; TCRdb's version includes in-frame clones alone and lacks a portion of them. This repertoire shows approximately 2.3 million clones, 80% to 95% found once; its top ten account for 0.3% to 0.4%. V was clipped by 5 bases and J by 1 base; unmatched bases: 7. Germline loops: CDR1 SQVTM, CDR2 ANQGSEA. CDR3 size: 15 residues. This receptor was obtained from a man aged 18 to 30 in good health. Some clones in this sample may be carry-over from other donors' samples. The sequencing sample was made of naive CD4+ T cells from PBMCs. Stated subset: CD45RA+ positively selected. The chain is built from TRBV29-1 and TRBJ2-3, with TRBD1 matching over 9 bases. The CDR3 region has the DNA TGCAGCGTTACGCCCGGGACAGGGCGCACAGATACGCAGTATTTT. Its translation: CSVTPGTGRTDTQYF.